Listed below are T cell receptor beta chains from one sample, sequenced in a study of blood T cell repertoires in COVID-19. Libraries were prepared by immunoSEQ multiplex PCR; TCRdb keeps only in-frame clonotypes and omits some of them. Seen here are under 300,000 clones, 86% observed once, and the top ten hold roughly a sixth. Sequenced material: PBMCs or T cells enriched from blood (not recorded which). These receptors all stem from a man aged 18-30 years who had recovered from COVID-19. The CDR3 runs from the conserved cysteine through the conserved F or W. A D gene is named only where the DNA matches it firmly. Not all rows give a size; the values are once, few, many and, for expanded clones, a class.

J gene,V gene,D gene,clone size,CDR3 protein,CDR3 DNA
TRBJ1-2,TRBV28,NA,NA,CASTRTPTNYGYTF,TGTGCCAGCACTAGAACCCCGACTAACTATGGCTACACCTTC
TRBJ2-7,TRBV7-9,NA,NA,CASSLTWTLSSYEQYF,TGTGCCAGCAGCTTAACGTGGACACTAAGCTCCTACGAGCAGTACTTC
TRBJ1-3,TRBV19,NA,NA,CASSRGPGNTIYF,TGTGCCAGTAGTAGAGGGCCTGGAAACACCATATATTTT
TRBJ2-7,TRBV19,NA,NA,CASSIGPESSYEQYF,TGTGCCAGTAGTATAGGGCCGGAGAGCTCCTACGAGCAGTACTTC
TRBJ2-1,TRBV5-4,NA,NA,CASSHRDNEQFF,TGTGCCAGCAGCCACAGGGACAATGAGCAGTTCTTC
TRBJ1-1,TRBV6-2/TRBV6-3,NA,NA,CASSQADEAFF,TGTGCCAGCAGCCAAGCCGATGAAGCTTTCTTT
TRBJ1-2,TRBV12-3/TRBV12-4,TRBD1,NA,CASGGTGYGYTF,TGTGCCAGCGGGGGGACAGGCTATGGCTACACCTTC
TRBJ1-1,TRBV9,NA,NA,CASSVGEGGFYTEAFF,TGTGCCAGCAGCGTAGGGGAGGGAGGTTTTTACACTGAAGCTTTCTTT
TRBJ1-2,TRBV30,NA,NA,CAWSVLQGNYGYTF,TGTGCCTGGAGTGTACTCCAGGGAAACTATGGCTACACCTTC
TRBJ2-7,TRBV7-2,TRBD2,NA,CASSLIALAGGGVGLEQYF,TGTGCCAGCAGCTTGATTGCGCTAGCGGGAGGAGGGGTTGGGCTCGAGCAGTACTTC
TRBJ1-1,TRBV10-3,TRBD1,NA,CAIRLDRDTEAFF,TGTGCCATCCGCCTGGACAGGGACACTGAAGCTTTCTTT
TRBJ1-3,TRBV30,TRBD1,NA,CAWRDRGSFGNTIYF,TGTGCCTGGAGAGACAGGGGATCGTTTGGAAACACCATATATTTT
TRBJ2-7,TRBV7-8,NA,NA,CASSLEPGRAYEQYF,TGTGCCAGCAGCTTAGAGCCAGGTCGAGCCTACGAGCAGTACTTC
TRBJ2-3,TRBV4-1,TRBD2,few,CASSLDSSGSPDTQYF,TGCGCCAGCAGCCTAGACTCTAGCGGGAGTCCAGATACGCAGTATTTT
TRBJ1-6,TRBV6-4,NA,few,CASSEGANSPLHF,TGTGCCAGCAGTGAGGGGGCGAATTCACCCCTCCACTTT
TRBJ2-3,TRBV11-2,NA,many,CASSLMGGSTDTQYF,TGTGCCAGCAGCTTAATGGGGGGAAGCACAGATACGCAGTATTTT
TRBJ2-1,TRBV27,TRBD2,NA,CASRRDYSSYNEQFF,TGTGCCAGCAGGAGGGACTATAGCTCCTACAATGAGCAGTTCTTC
TRBJ1-1,TRBV19,NA,NA,CASSEDRGNTEAFF,TGTGCCAGTAGTGAGGATCGGGGGAACACTGAAGCTTTCTTT
TRBJ2-5,TRBV6-5,TRBD1,NA,CASSRTGGRETQYF,TGTGCCAGCAGCAGGACAGGGGGCCGGGAGACCCAGTACTTC
TRBJ1-5,TRBV19,NA,NA,CASSIASESNSNQPQHF,TGTGCCAGTAGTATAGCCAGCGAGTCAAATAGCAATCAGCCCCAGCATTTT
TRBJ2-7,TRBV12-5,NA,NA,CASGLLEQQYF,TGTGCTAGTGGTTTGCTTGAGCAGCAGTACTTC
TRBJ2-2,TRBV21-1,NA,NA,CASSTSSGKNTGELFF,TGTGCCAGCAGCACCTCTAGCGGGAAGAACACCGGGGAGCTGTTTTTT
TRBJ2-5,TRBV7-2,TRBD2,NA,CASSFLRAGGTQYF,TGTGCCAGCAGTTTTTTAAGAGCGGGAGGAACCCAGTACTTC
TRBJ1-3,TRBV29-1,NA,NA,CSAGGRGGNTIYF,TGCAGCGCCGGGGGGCGCGGGGGAAACACCATATATTTT
TRBJ2-1,TRBV10-3,TRBD2,NA,CAIERTSGGPTSYNEQFF,TGTGCCATCGAACGTACTAGCGGGGGGCCGACCTCCTACAATGAGCAGTTCTTC
TRBJ1-6,TRBV19,NA,once,CASTTTGFNSPLHF,TGTGCCAGTACCACGACAGGATTTAATTCACCCCTCCACTTT
TRBJ1-2,TRBV5-1,TRBD1,NA,CASSLGTAPAGYTF,TGCGCCAGCAGCTTAGGGACAGCCCCGGCGGGCTACACCTTC
TRBJ2-3,TRBV7-9,TRBD2,NA,CASSLMGLAGGQDTQYF,TGTGCCAGCAGCTTAATGGGACTAGCGGGAGGGCAGGATACGCAGTATTTT
TRBJ1-2,TRBV2,NA,NA,CASSERTDYGYTF,TGTGCCAGCAGTGAAAGAACGGACTATGGCTACACCTTC